This passage covers 20 T cell receptor beta chains from one sample sequenced in a study of shared clonotypes between healthy human individuals. The data were produced by immunoSEQ multiplex PCR, yet TCRdb's version contains in-frame clones alone and is incomplete. In the table there are roughly 2.2 million clones, under 95% of which are singletons. The sequencing sample was made of naive CD4+ T cells from PBMCs. Subset denoted: CD45RA+ positively selected. These receptors were collected from a young man in good health. Some clones in this sample may be carry-over from other donors' samples.

To note about this clone: The identical CDR3 is also encoded by other nucleotide sequences in the sample. The chain combines TRBV7-2 with TRBJ1-3, with a possible D match to TRBD1 (5 bases). From germline, CDR1 is SGHTA and CDR2 FQGNSA. Trimming stripped 5 bases from V and 1 base from J, with 9 bases between. This CDR3 region has 14 residues. The CDR3 sequence: CASSPGGSGNTIYF. In nucleotides, the CDR3 is TGTGCCAGCAGCCCCGGGGGTTCTGGAAACACCATATATTTT.

In regard to this clone: The sample holds other DNA sequences that translate to the same CDR3. The rearrangement uses TRBV2 and TRBJ2-7; 11 bases are shared with TRBD2. J lost 2 bases, V lost 6 bases, and 6 bases had no gene match. The germline gives CDR1 SNHLY, CDR2 FYNNEI. This CDR3 region has 15 residues. The CDR3 protein is CASRDRLAGTYEQYF. As DNA, the CDR3 is TGTGCCAGCAGGGACCGACTAGCGGGAACCTACGAGCAGTACTTC.

The chain links TRBV5-1 to TRBJ1-1, with 11 bases matching TRBD1. The trim removed 5 bases at V and 11 bases at J, leaving 11 bases unmatched. This CDR3 is built from 14 residues. CDR1 and CDR2 (germline): SGHRS, YFSETQ. CDR3 in DNA: TGCGCCAGCAGAGCTATGGACAGGGGGCAGTTTGCTTTCTTT. Protein: CASRAMDRGQFAFF.

The chain recombines TRBV7-2 with TRBJ2-7, with D perhaps matching TRBD1 (5 bases). The V gene lost 8 bases and the J gene lost 3 bases, with 14 bases spanning the gap. From germline, CDR1 is SGHTA and CDR2 FQGNSA. CDR3 length: 13 residues. This CDR3 is CASGMGRGYEQYF. The DNA of the CDR3 is TGTGCCAGCGGTATGGGGCGAGGCTACGAGCAGTACTTC.

In regard to this clone: Additional DNA sequences in this sample encode the identical CDR3. The J gene is TRBJ2-5, the V gene TRBV5-1; the match to TRBD2 covers 8 bases. The CDR3 totals 15 residues. J lost 2 bases, V lost 0 bases, and 3 bases had no gene match. CDR1 and CDR2 from the germline V gene are SGHRS and YFSETQ. The CDR3 reads CASSLALAVQETQYF. Written as DNA, the CDR3 is TGCGCCAGCAGCTTGGCACTAGCGGTTCAAGAGACCCAGTACTTC.

The chain combines TRBV7-9 with TRBJ2-5; tentatively, D is TRBD2 (6 bases). The CDR3 is 13 amino acids. Germline V gives CDR1 SEHNR, CDR2 FQNEAQ (reference sequence). V was cut by 5 bases and J by 9 bases, with 16 bases left in between. The CDR3 is CASSLSGSGAQYF. CDR3 DNA: TGTGCCAGCAGCCTTAGCGGATCTGGGGCCCAGTACTTC.

The chain recombines TRBV11-2 with TRBJ1-1; D not certain. CDR1 is SGHAT and CDR2 is FQNNGV in the germline V gene. CDR3 length: 14 amino acids. V was cut by 1 base and J by 4 bases, with 10 bases left in between. The CDR3 coding sequence is TGTGCCAGCAGCTTAGTCGGAGGGCTCACTGAAGCTTTCTTT. Translated, it gives CASSLVGGLTEAFF.

The chain recombines TRBV2 with TRBJ2-2, with TRBD2 as a possible D gene (5 bases). The CDR3 is made up of 16 amino acids. Per the germline V gene, CDR1 is SNHLY and CDR2 is FYNNEI. V was cut by 2 bases and J by 2 bases, with 12 bases left in between. In DNA form, the CDR3 reads TGTGCCAGCAGTGAATTGAAACCGGGAAACACCGGGGAGCTGTTTTTT. It codes for CASSELKPGNTGELFF.

Notes on this clone: Distinct nucleotide sequences in the sample also encode this CDR3. The rearrangement links TRBV29-1 to TRBJ2-5; D is unclear. Per the germline V gene, CDR1 is SQVTM and CDR2 is ANQGSEA. Trimming removed 7 bases at V and 5 bases at J, with 11 bases between. The CDR3 has 11 residues. CDR3 region: CSGRLGETQYF. CDR3 nucleotides: TGCAGCGGCCGACTGGGCGAGACCCAGTACTTC.

The chain links TRBV18 to TRBJ2-7; unclear D gene. V lost 5 bases and J 6 bases, leaving 17 bases between the germline ends. Germline loops: CDR1 KGHSH, CDR2 LQKENI. The CDR3 consists of 14 residues. This chain's CDR3 is CASSSYRVTPEQYF. DNA for the CDR3: TGTGCCAGCTCATCATACCGGGTCACCCCCGAGCAGTACTTC.

This chain links TRBV5-1 with TRBJ2-7, with 7 nucleotides matching TRBD1. This CDR3 contains 17 residues. The ends lost 2 bases at V and 0 bases at J; junction bases unmatched: 11. CDR1 and CDR2 from the germline V gene are SGHRS and YFSETQ. This CDR3 is CASSLTAPGQSSYEQYF. The CDR3 DNA reads TGCGCCAGCAGCTTAACGGCCCCGGGACAGAGCTCCTACGAGCAGTACTTC.

This chain joins TRBV7-3 and TRBJ2-6; D gene ambiguous. The V gene lost 2 bases and the J gene lost 1 base, with 12 bases spanning the gap. Germline CDR1 SGHTA, CDR2 FQGTGA. The CDR3 loop spans 17 amino acids. The CDR3 coding sequence is TGTGCCAGCAGCTTATGGCCACCCGGGTCTGGGGCCAACGTCCTGACTTTC. Protein sequence: CASSLWPPGSGANVLTF.

The rearrangement uses TRBV7-2 and TRBJ2-5, with D perhaps TRBD2 (6 bases). Germline V lookup: CDR1 SGHTA, CDR2 FQGNSA. The CDR3 runs to 16 residues. Trimming removed 7 bases at V and 2 bases at J, with 20 bases between. The CDR3, as DNA: TGTGCCAGCACCCGCGGTCTAGCGCGCAATCAAGAGACCCAGTACTTC. Protein sequence: CASTRGLARNQETQYF.

V is TRBV9 and J is TRBJ1-2; 8 bases agree with TRBD1. CDR1 SGDLS and CDR2 YYNGEE come from the germline V gene. J gave up 3 bases and V 0 bases, and 4 bases lay outside the gene matches. The CDR3 is 15 amino acids. Here the CDR3 DNA reads TGTGCCAGCAGCGTAGCTGGGACAGGCGACTATGGCTACACCTTC. It codes for CASSVAGTGDYGYTF. The whole variable domain, remainder taken from reference TRBV9 and TRBJ1-2, is DSGVTQTPKHLITATGQRVTLRCSPRSGDLSVYWYQQSLDQGLQFLIQYYNGEERAKGNILERFSAQQFPDLHSELNLSSLELGDSALYFCASSVAGTGDYGYTFGSGTRLTVV.

The chain carries TRBV28 and TRBJ1-1, with 7 positions matching TRBD1. The CDR3 length is 13 residues. CDR1 MDHEN and CDR2 SYDVKM come from the germline V gene. V was clipped by 6 bases and J by 2 bases; unmatched bases: 3. Here the CDR3 DNA reads TGTGCCAGCAGGGGGACAGCTAACACTGAAGCTTTCTTT. Translated, it gives CASRGTANTEAFF.

The genes are TRBV5-1 and TRBJ2-7, with 9 nucleotides matching TRBD1. The CDR3 runs 16 residues. Trimming took 2 bases from V and 5 from J; bases not matched to a gene: 11. Germline V gene lookup returns CDR1 SGHRS and CDR2 YFSETQ. The CDR3 DNA reads as TGCGCCAGCAGCTTTTCCATTGGGACAGGGTTAGACGAGCAGTACTTC. Translation gives CASSFSIGTGLDEQYF.

The chain carries TRBV19 and TRBJ1-1; tentatively, D is TRBD1 (5 bases). The V gene's germline CDR1 is LNHDA and CDR2 SQIVND (reference sequence). The CDR3 is 14 amino acids. Trimming shortened V by 6 bases and J by 3 bases, and 14 bases separated the two germline ends. The CDR3 here is CASSPAHRYTEAFF. Here the CDR3 DNA reads TGTGCCAGTAGCCCCGCCCACAGGTACACTGAAGCTTTCTTT.

The chain has TRBV27 and TRBJ2-5; 12 bases match TRBD2. The CDR3 sequence is 17 residues long. V shed 5 bases and J 4 bases; nucleotides not matched to a gene: 11. Germline lookup yields CDR1 MNHEY and CDR2 SMNVEV (reference sequence). CDR3 sequence reads: CASSPERLAGVRETQYF. CDR3 nucleotide sequence: TGTGCCAGCAGTCCGGAGCGACTAGCGGGAGTTCGAGAGACCCAGTACTTC.

The rearrangement links TRBV7-9 to TRBJ1-2, with 7 positions matching TRBD1. Germline V gives CDR1 SEHNR, CDR2 FQNEAQ (reference sequence). The CDR3 sequence is 14 residues long. The V and J ends lost 4 bases and 4 bases, in that order; junction bases with no gene match: 6. The CDR3 sequence is CASSSDRASYGYTF. For the CDR3, the DNA is TGTGCCAGCAGCTCAGACAGGGCGAGCTATGGCTACACCTTC.

The chain uses TRBV4-1 and TRBJ2-7; no clear D. Germline V gene lookup returns CDR1 MGHRA and CDR2 YSYEKL. This CDR3 region has 11 residues. V dropped 4 bases and J dropped 7 bases, with 8 bases sitting between them. The chain's CDR3 is CASSPGWEQYF. The CDR3 region has the DNA TGCGCCAGCAGCCCTGGGTGGGAGCAGTACTTC.